The T cell receptor (beta chain) described here comes from a study of shared clonotypes between healthy human individuals. In the study overall: Two women and a few men aged 18 to 49 made up the donors.

TCRdb's table, derived via immunoSEQ multiplex PCR, lists solely in-frame clones and lacks some. Seen here are around 500,000 clones, approximately 82% observed once, and the top ten hold around 12%. The CDR3 has 15 amino acids. Germline V gives CDR1 KGHSH, CDR2 LQKENI. V was clipped by 6 bases and J by 3 bases, with 14 bases between them. This rearrangement joins TRBV18 to TRBJ2-2; D is unresolved. The receptor comes from a woman between 40 and 55 years old in good health. Some clones in this sample may be carry-over from other donors' samples. The sample taken for sequencing was PBMCs. The CDR3 here is CASSLARFDTGELFF. The CDR3 DNA sequence: TGTGCCAGCTCTCTCGCCAGGTTCGACACCGGGGAGCTGTTTTTT.